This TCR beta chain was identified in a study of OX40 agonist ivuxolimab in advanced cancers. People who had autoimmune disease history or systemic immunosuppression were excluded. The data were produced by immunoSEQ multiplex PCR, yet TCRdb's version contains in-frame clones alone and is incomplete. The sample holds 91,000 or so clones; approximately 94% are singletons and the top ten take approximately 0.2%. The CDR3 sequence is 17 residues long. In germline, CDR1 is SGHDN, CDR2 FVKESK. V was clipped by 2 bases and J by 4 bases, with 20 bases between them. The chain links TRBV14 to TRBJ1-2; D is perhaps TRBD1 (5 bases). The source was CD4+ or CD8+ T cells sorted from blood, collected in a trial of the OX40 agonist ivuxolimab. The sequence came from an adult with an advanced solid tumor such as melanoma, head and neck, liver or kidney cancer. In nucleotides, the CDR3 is TGTGCCAGCAGCCAACTCCGGTCAGCTGTGGGGCTCTATGGCTACACCTTC. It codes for CASSQLRSAVGLYGYTF.